A single T cell receptor (beta chain) is shown here with its context. The germline gives CDR1 PRHDT, CDR2 FYEKMQ (reference sequence). CDR3 length: 16 residues. V dropped 4 bases and J dropped 3; count of bases not matched to a gene: 9. The data were obtained in a study of technical replicates of blood from a handful of donors. TCRdb's copy holds only in-frame clones and misses some; the assay was immunoSEQ multiplex PCR. The sample shows 95,000 to 100,000 clones, 95% to 96% of them seen only once. The rearrangement joins TRBV13 to TRBJ2-1; 7 bases are a match to TRBD2. Sequences were obtained from T cells isolated from PBMCs. This receptor was obtained from a human donor in good health. This chain's CDR3 is CASSSTGLNSYNEQFF. CDR3 nucleotides: TGTGCCAGCAGCTCAACGGGACTAAATAGCTACAATGAGCAGTTCTTC.